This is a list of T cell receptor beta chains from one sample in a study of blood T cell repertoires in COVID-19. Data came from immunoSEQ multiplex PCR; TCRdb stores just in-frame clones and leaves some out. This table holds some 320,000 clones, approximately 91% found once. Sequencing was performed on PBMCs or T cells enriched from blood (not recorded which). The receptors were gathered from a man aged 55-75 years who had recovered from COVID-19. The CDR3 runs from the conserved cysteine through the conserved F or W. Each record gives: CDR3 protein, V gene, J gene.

CASSISQGNNEQFF	TRBV19	TRBJ2-1
CASSLRTQDTQYF	TRBV11-3	TRBJ2-3
CASSYESIRSNTEAFF	TRBV6-5	TRBJ1-1
CASRDRDRHGYTF	TRBV10-2	TRBJ1-2
CASSVLAEQPNTDTQYF	TRBV9	TRBJ2-3
CASSMRGTLNTEAFF	TRBV19	TRBJ1-1
CASSLARENEQFF	TRBV7-3	TRBJ2-1
CASSQVGTGNYEQYF	TRBV4-3	TRBJ2-7
CASRDRADTGELFF	TRBV2	TRBJ2-2
CATSDPGTNHGYTF	TRBV24-1	TRBJ1-2
CASSQMVEQFF	TRBV2	TRBJ2-1
CASSGGTGGFVEQFF	TRBV7-2	TRBJ2-1
CASSRTPGMGEQYF	TRBV27	TRBJ2-7
CAVKTDRGHGEQFF	TRBV19	TRBJ2-1
CASSQSGKNTGELFF	TRBV14	TRBJ2-2
CASSQDPDPWGYTF	TRBV3-1/TRBV3-2	TRBJ1-2
CAWCRVTDTQYF	TRBV30	TRBJ2-3
CAISDSGGTSGYEQYF	TRBV10-3	TRBJ2-7
CASNSGARPEAFF	TRBV19	TRBJ1-1
CASSLPDRGQETQYF	TRBV18	TRBJ2-5
CASSPIAGGSQPQHF	TRBV18	TRBJ1-5
CAAKSGNTIYF	TRBV23-1	TRBJ1-3
CATSASGTIGELFF	TRBV24-1	TRBJ2-2
CASSTSRESTNEKLFF	TRBV28	TRBJ1-4
CASSPDSGANVLTF	TRBV19	TRBJ2-6
CATSDPGTGDSVGTQYF	TRBV24-1	TRBJ2-3
CASSQAANTEAFF	TRBV7-8	TRBJ1-1
CASSIGGYYNEQFF	TRBV19	TRBJ2-1
CASRDTGGMDTQYF	TRBV27	TRBJ2-3
CASSSLTSGVNYGYTF	TRBV19	TRBJ1-2
CASSMGGDPYGYTF	TRBV19	TRBJ1-2
CASSQRGAGPYGYTF	TRBV3-1/TRBV3-2	TRBJ1-2
CASSSGGGPSFGF	TRBV28	TRBJ1-2
CASSVVSENSPLHF	TRBV9	TRBJ1-6
CASSTRGTSGSFSYEQYF	TRBV5-1	TRBJ2-7
CASSRLARITGELFF	TRBV14	TRBJ2-2
CATRDRVHEQYF	TRBV2	TRBJ2-7
CASSSGGRGQYGYTF	TRBV5-4	TRBJ1-2
CASSSTYNEQFF	TRBV5-6	TRBJ2-1
CASSLSTSGRYYEQYF	TRBV11-2	TRBJ2-7
CASSQDSRDRSGYTF	TRBV14	TRBJ1-2
CASSPETGVSPLHF	TRBV7-9	TRBJ1-6
CASSPRLAGGGGQETQYF	TRBV7-6	TRBJ2-5
CASSPTLPGAATYNEQFF	TRBV7-3	TRBJ2-1
CASSEGAYSTNTEAFF	TRBV6-1	TRBJ1-1
CASSSLGATNTGELFF	TRBV13	TRBJ2-2
CASSRRQGSYNEQFF	TRBV2	TRBJ2-1